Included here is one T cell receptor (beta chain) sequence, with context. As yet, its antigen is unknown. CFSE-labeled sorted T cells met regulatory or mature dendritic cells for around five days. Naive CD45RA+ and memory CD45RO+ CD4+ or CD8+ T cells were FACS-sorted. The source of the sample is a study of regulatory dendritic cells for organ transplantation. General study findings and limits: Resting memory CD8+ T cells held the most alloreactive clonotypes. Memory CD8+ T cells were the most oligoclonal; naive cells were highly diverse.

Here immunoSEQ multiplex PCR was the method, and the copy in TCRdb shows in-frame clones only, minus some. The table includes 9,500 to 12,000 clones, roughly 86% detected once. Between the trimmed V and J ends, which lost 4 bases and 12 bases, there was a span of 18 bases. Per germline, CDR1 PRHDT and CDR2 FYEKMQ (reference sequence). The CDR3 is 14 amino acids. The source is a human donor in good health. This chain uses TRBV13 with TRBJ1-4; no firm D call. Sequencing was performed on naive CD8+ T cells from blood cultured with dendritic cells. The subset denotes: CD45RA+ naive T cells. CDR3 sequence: CASSSSASLPQLFF. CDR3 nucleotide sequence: TGTGCCAGCAGCTCGTCTGCATCATTGCCCCAACTGTTTTTT.